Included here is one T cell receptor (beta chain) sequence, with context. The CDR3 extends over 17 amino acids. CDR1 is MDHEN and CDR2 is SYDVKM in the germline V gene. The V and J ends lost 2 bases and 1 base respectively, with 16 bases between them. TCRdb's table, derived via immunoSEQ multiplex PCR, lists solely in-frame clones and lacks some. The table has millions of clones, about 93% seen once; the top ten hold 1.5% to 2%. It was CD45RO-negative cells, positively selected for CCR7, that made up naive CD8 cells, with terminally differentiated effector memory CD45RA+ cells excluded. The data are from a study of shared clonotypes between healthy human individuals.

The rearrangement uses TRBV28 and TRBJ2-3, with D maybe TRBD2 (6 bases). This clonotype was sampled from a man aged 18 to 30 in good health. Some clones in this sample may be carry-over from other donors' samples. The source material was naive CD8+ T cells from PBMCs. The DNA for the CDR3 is TGTGCCAGCAGTTTAGTGAGGACGGGGGATCGCACAGATACGCAGTATTTT. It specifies CASSLVRTGDRTDTQYF.